This entry features one TCR beta chain sequence. The table came from immunoSEQ multiplex PCR; TCRdb's copy has only in-frame clones and leaves some out. The sample includes roughly 8,600 clones, roughly four fifths of them seen just once. These data come from a study of circulating tumor DNA in untreated peripheral T-cell lymphoma. V was pared by 6 bases and J by 4 bases, with 10 bases between. This CDR3 spans 13 amino acids. Germline values: CDR1 WSHSY, CDR2 SAAADI. The V gene is TRBV10-2, the J gene TRBJ1-5; possible D gene TRBD1, 5 bases. The sample comprised tumor tissue. The receptor was derived from a human donor with peripheral T-cell lymphoma. The CDR3 sequence is CASSQGINQPQHF. The CDR3 DNA reads as TGCGCCAGCAGCCAGGGTATTAATCAGCCCCAGCATTTT.